The 17 T cell receptor beta chains in this list originate from one sample, sequenced in a study of shared clonotypes between healthy human individuals (dated by TCRdb to 2019 to 2021). The library was obtained by the immunoSEQ multiplex PCR assay. TCRdb limited this immuneACCESS table to in-frame rearrangements with V and J called. A share of clones is missing; checked studies link under half to unresolved V genes, and the rest is unexplained. The sample yields a few million clones; more than 85% were counted once. 0.35% to 0.5% of the sample rests with the top ten. Input material: naive CD4+ T cells from PBMCs. Interpreted using the paper, the cell subset or site label stands for: CD45RA+ positively selected. Every receptor here comes from a man aged 18 to 35 in good health. Some clones in this sample may be carry-over from other donors' samples.

The J gene is TRBJ1-2, the V gene TRBV2, with unresolved D. Looked up from germline, CDR1 is SNHLY and CDR2 is FYNNEI. The V end lost 6 bases, the J end lost 4 bases, and 12 bases lay between the germline ends. The CDR3 length is 13 residues. The CDR3 region is CASSLHEGYGYTF. The CDR3 DNA is TGTGCCAGCAGCCTCCATGAGGGCTATGGCTACACCTTC.

The chain carries TRBV30 and TRBJ2-5; 8 nucleotides agree with TRBD1. The CDR3 loop spans 12 amino acids. Per germline, CDR1 GTSNPN and CDR2 SVGIG (reference sequence). With V trimmed by 5 bases and J by 4 bases, 3 bases remained unmatched. CDR3 residues: CAWGTGGETQYF. CDR3 coding DNA: TGTGCCTGGGGAACAGGGGGAGAGACCCAGTACTTC.

J is TRBJ2-7 and V is TRBV6-5, with 12 bases lining up with TRBD2. Germline V gives CDR1 MNHEY, CDR2 SVGAGI. The length of the CDR3 is 14 residues. V dropped 7 bases and J dropped 4; count of bases not matched to a gene: 5. CDR3 coding DNA: TGTGCCAGCACCGGGCTAGCGGGAGGGTACGAGCAGTACTTC. Its protein product is CASTGLAGGYEQYF.

CDR3 sequence (DNA): TGTGCCAGCAGCGTCCGACTAGTGTCGGGCACTGAGCAGTTCTTC. As protein: CASSVRLVSGTEQFF. This rearrangement joins TRBV5-6 to TRBJ2-1; D is perhaps TRBD2 (6 bases). The CDR3 runs 15 residues. Trimming removed 4 bases at V and 9 bases at J, with 20 bases between. Germline CDR1 is SGHDT and CDR2 is YYEEEE.

The rearrangement joins TRBV14 to TRBJ1-1, with a possible D match to TRBD1 (5 bases). V lost 4 bases to trimming and J lost 1 base, with 28 bases between them. There are 20 residues in the CDR3. Looked up from germline, CDR1 is SGHDN and CDR2 is FVKESK. Here the CDR3 reads CASSPHLGGPPMLANTEAFF. DNA for the CDR3: TGTGCCAGCAGCCCTCACTTGGGGGGTCCTCCTATGTTAGCGAACACTGAAGCTTTCTTT. Full variable domain (missing parts from reference TRBV14 and TRBJ1-1): EAGVTQFPSHSVIEKGQTVTLRCDPISGHDNLYWYRRVMGKEIKFLLHFVKESKQDESGMPNNRFLAERTGGTYSTLKVQPAELEDSGVYFCASSPHLGGPPMLANTEAFFGQGTRLTVV.

This clone was seen only once. V is TRBV9 and J is TRBJ2-1; TRBD1 matches at 8 bases. The CDR3 is made up of 16 amino acids. CDR1 is SGDLS, CDR2 YYNGEE, per germline. J was trimmed by 4 bases and V by 1 base; bases with no gene match: 7. The CDR3 sequence is CASSVSGTGEYNEQFF. The CDR3 DNA reads as TGTGCCAGCAGCGTATCCGGGACAGGAGAATACAATGAGCAGTTCTTC.

This clone was counted once. CDR3 DNA: TGTGCCAGCAGTAACCGCGAGACCCAGTACTTC. This encodes CASSNRETQYF. The chain uses TRBV6-6 and TRBJ2-5; D gene ambiguous. The length of the CDR3 is 11 residues. CDR1 and CDR2 (germline): MNHNY, SVGAGI (reference sequence). V was cut by 5 bases and J by 5 bases, with 6 bases left in between.

The chain has TRBV5-1 and TRBJ2-2; D is perhaps TRBD2 (6 bases). CDR1 is SGHRS, CDR2 YFSETQ, per germline. This CDR3 is built from 17 residues. Trimming stripped 6 bases from V and 4 bases from J, with 22 bases between. In nucleotides, the CDR3 is TGCGCCAGCACCACTTCAAGGGGAGGTCTGGTCACCGGGGAGCTGTTTTTT. Its protein product is CASTTSRGGLVTGELFF.

This rearrangement joins TRBV30 to TRBJ2-5; 9 bases match TRBD1. V gave up 1 base and J gave up 7 bases; unmatched junction bases: 10. Per the germline V gene, CDR1 is GTSNPN and CDR2 is SVGIG (reference sequence). This CDR3 region has 15 residues. In DNA form, the CDR3 reads TGTGCCTGGAGTGAGAAGGACAGGGGTCTGTCGACCCAGTACTTC. Protein product: CAWSEKDRGLSTQYF. Full variable domain (outside the CDR3, taken from reference TRBV30 and TRBJ2-5): SQTIHQWPATLVQPVGSPLSLECTVEGTSNPNLYWYRQAAGRGLQLLFYSVGIGQISSEVPQNLSASRPQDRQFILSSKKLLLSDSGFYLCAWSEKDRGLSTQYFGPGTRLLVL.

The V call is TRBV27, the J call TRBJ1-2; perhaps TRBD1 as D (5 bases). From germline, CDR1 is MNHEY and CDR2 SMNVEV (reference sequence). CDR3 length: 13 amino acids. The V end lost 2 bases, the J end lost 5 bases, and 9 bases lay between the germline ends. CDR3 nucleotides: TGTGCCAGCAGTTTAGGGACCCCTTATGGCTACACCTTC. This sequence encodes CASSLGTPYGYTF.

CDR3 DNA: TGTGCCAGCAGCGCGGGACATCAGAGCAATCAGCCCCAGCATTTT. It yields the protein CASSAGHQSNQPQHF. This chain connects TRBV7-8 to TRBJ1-5, with D possibly being TRBD1 (6 bases). The V and J ends lost 5 bases and 1 base respectively, with 12 bases between them. Germline CDR1 reads SGHVS; CDR2 reads FQNEAQ. The CDR3 length is 15 residues.

The chain has TRBV6-5 and TRBJ2-3; 7 bases align to TRBD1. This CDR3 has 15 amino acids. V was pared by 6 bases and J by 2 bases, with 8 bases of the junction left unmatched. The germline gives CDR1 MNHEY, CDR2 SVGAGI. CDR3 in amino acids: CASSDRTGYTDTQYF. The CDR3 DNA is TGTGCCAGCAGCGATCGGACAGGCTACACAGATACGCAGTATTTT.

The genes are TRBV25-1 and TRBJ1-2; possibly TRBD1 for D (5 bases). This CDR3 is built from 14 residues. V dropped 5 bases and J dropped 2 bases, with 12 bases sitting between them. The germline CDR1 and CDR2 sequences are MGHDK and SYGVNS. The CDR3 DNA reads TGTGCCAGCAGTCCCCGTCGGGGCAACTATGGCTACACCTTC. Protein product: CASSPRRGNYGYTF.

The J gene is TRBJ1-1, the V gene TRBV7-6; D gene unclear. The CDR3 runs 16 residues. Trimming pared 4 bases from V and 1 base from J, leaving 16 bases between. The V gene's germline CDR1 is SGHVS and CDR2 FNYEAQ. CDR3 loop: CASSSSPALGNTEAFF. The CDR3 DNA reads TGTGCCAGCAGCTCCTCACCAGCCCTTGGGAACACTGAAGCTTTCTTT.

This chain connects TRBV9 to TRBJ2-3; no clear D. Germline lookup yields CDR1 SGDLS and CDR2 YYNGEE. The V end was cut by 3 bases, the J end by 6 bases, with 14 bases between. The length of the CDR3 is 14 residues. CDR3 region: CASSAVTYYDTQYF. The CDR3 region has the DNA TGTGCCAGCAGCGCGGTCACGTATTACGATACGCAGTATTTT. The variable domain in full, completed from reference TRBV9 and TRBJ2-3, reads DSGVTQTPKHLITATGQRVTLRCSPRSGDLSVYWYQQSLDQGLQFLIQYYNGEERAKGNILERFSAQQFPDLHSELNLSSLELGDSALYFCASSAVTYYDTQYFGPGTRLTVL.

The chain couples TRBV28 to TRBJ2-1; possible D gene TRBD2, 5 bases. CDR1 is MDHEN and CDR2 is SYDVKM in the germline V gene. This CDR3 has 15 residues. Trimming removed 7 bases at V and 6 bases at J, with 19 bases between. The CDR3 DNA reads as TGTGCCAGCACCACGATACGAGGACTGATCAATGAGCAGTTCTTC. This gives the protein CASTTIRGLINEQFF.

As DNA, the CDR3 is TGTGCCAGTAGTACACAGACAGGGGGCCTCAGCTATGGCTACACCTTC. As protein: CASSTQTGGLSYGYTF. This rearrangement joins TRBV19 to TRBJ1-2; TRBD1 agrees at 10 bases. The CDR3 consists of 16 residues. V dropped 4 bases and J dropped 4; count of bases not matched to a gene: 9. Germline CDR1 LNHDA, CDR2 SQIVND (reference sequence).